The clone carrying this TCR beta chain was found once. This specimen comes from a study of PD-L1 blockade in urothelial cancer. Study details: Blood underwent analysis 3 weeks (second dose) and 6 weeks after treatment began.

Anywhere from 1 to 8 samples came from each patient, spanning pretreatment and on-treatment. Using immunoSEQ multiplex PCR, the repertoire was profiled, and TCRdb retains in-frame clones only, with some absent. The sample holds 85,000 to 90,000 clones, 85% to 95% seen once. In germline, CDR1 is SGHRS, CDR2 YFSETQ. The ends were cut back, 0 bases at V and 2 bases at J, with 8 bases in the middle. This CDR3 spans 14 amino acids. This rearrangement joins TRBV5-1 to TRBJ2-5; D is unresolved. The clonotype comes from a man aged 55 to 69 with urothelial cancer. Sequenced material: PBMCs, taken around atezolizumab (anti-PD-L1) treatment. The CDR3 here is CASSLGGLQETQYF. Here the CDR3 DNA reads TGCGCCAGCAGCTTGGGTGGCTTACAAGAGACCCAGTACTTC.